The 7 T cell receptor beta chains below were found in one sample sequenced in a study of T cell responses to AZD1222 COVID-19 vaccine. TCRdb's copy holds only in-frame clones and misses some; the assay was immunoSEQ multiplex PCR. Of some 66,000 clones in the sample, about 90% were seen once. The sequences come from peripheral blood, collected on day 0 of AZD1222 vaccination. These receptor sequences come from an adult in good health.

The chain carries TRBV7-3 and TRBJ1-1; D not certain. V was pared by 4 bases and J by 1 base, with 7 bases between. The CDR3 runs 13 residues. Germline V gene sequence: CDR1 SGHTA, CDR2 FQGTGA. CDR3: CASSSRGNTEAFF. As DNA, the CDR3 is TGTGCCAGCAGCTCCCGGGGGAACACTGAAGCTTTCTTT. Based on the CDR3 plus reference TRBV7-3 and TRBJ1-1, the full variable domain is GAGVSQTPSNKVTEKGKYVELRCDPISGHTALYWYRQSLGQGPEFLIYFQGTGAADDSGLPNDRFFAVRPEGSVSTLKIQRTERGDSAVYLCASSSRGNTEAFFGQGTRLTVV.

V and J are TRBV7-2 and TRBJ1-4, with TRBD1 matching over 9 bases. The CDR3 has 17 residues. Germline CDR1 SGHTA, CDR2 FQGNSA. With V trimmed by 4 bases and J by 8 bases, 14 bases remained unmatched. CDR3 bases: TGTGCCAGCAGCTCCGGGACAGGGAGGCGGCTTGGGGAAAAACTGTTTTTT. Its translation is CASSSGTGRRLGEKLFF.

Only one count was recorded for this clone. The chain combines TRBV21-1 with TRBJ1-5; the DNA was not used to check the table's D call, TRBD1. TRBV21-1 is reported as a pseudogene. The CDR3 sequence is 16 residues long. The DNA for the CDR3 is TGTGCCAGCAGCAACAAAGATGGGGCTAGCAATCAGCCCCAGCATTTT. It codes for CASSNKDGASNQPQHF.

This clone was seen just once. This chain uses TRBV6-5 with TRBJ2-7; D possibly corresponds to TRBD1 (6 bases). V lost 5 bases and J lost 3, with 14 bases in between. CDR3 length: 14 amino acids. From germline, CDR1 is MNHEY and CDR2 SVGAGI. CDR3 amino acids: CASSNPGEIYEQYF. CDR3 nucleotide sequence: TGTGCCAGCAGTAACCCAGGGGAAATCTACGAGCAGTACTTC.

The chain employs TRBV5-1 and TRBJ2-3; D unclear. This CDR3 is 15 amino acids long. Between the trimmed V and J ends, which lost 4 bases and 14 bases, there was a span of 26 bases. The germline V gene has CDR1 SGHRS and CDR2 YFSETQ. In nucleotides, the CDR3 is TGCGCCAGCAGCCCATCCTCCCTAACCCTCCTAACTCCGTATTTT. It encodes CASSPSSLTLLTPYF.

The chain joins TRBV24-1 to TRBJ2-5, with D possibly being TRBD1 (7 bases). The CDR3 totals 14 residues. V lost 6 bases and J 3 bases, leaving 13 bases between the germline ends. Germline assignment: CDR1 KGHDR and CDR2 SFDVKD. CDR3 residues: CATSPGGREETQYF. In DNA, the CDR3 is TGTGCCACCAGTCCAGGGGGGAGAGAAGAGACCCAGTACTTC.

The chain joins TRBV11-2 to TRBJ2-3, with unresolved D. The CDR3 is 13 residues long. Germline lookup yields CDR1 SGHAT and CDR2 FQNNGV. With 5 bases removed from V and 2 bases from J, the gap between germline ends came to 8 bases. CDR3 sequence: CASSLSPTDTQYF. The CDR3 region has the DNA TGTGCCAGCAGCCTATCCCCCACAGATACGCAGTATTTT. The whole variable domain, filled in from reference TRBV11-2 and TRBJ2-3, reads EAGVAQSPRYKIIEKRQSVAFWCNPISGHATLYWYQQILGQGPKLLIQFQNNGVVDDSQLPKDRFSAERLKGVDSTLKIQPAKLEDSAVYLCASSLSPTDTQYFGPGTRLTVL.